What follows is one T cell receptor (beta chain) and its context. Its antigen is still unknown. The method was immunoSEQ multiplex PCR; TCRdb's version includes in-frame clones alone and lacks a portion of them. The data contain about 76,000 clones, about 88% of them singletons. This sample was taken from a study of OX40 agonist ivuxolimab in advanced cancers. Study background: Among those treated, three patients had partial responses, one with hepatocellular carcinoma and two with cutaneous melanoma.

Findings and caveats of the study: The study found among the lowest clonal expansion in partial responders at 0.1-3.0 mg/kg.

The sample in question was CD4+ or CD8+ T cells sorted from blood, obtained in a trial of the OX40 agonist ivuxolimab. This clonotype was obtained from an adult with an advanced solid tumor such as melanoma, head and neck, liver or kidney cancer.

The CDR3 reads CASSLDSGAGNTIYF. CDR3 bases: TGTGCCAGCAGCTTGGATTCGGGGGCTGGAAACACCATATATTTT. V and J are TRBV5-5 and TRBJ1-3, with D tentatively TRBD1 (5 bases). Germline V lookup: CDR1 SGHKS, CDR2 YYEKEE (reference sequence). Between the trimmed V and J ends, which lost 0 bases and 2 bases, there was a span of 9 bases. CDR3 size: 15 residues.